The rows below give T cell receptor beta chains drawn from one sample of a study of cytomegalovirus exposure and HLA in healthy donors. The assay was immunoSEQ multiplex PCR, and TCRdb's table has in-frame clones only and misses some. This sample has roughly 160,000 clones; approximately 80% occur once, and the top ten carry 2% to 2.5%. The sample taken for sequencing was PBMCs. The receptors originated from a male donor in good health and CMV-seronegative. Each CDR3 is given with its conserved first and last residue. The D gene is left open where the match is weak. Some rows have no size entry. The others give once, few or many, or a class for an expanded clone.

d_call	v_call	j_call	clone_size	cdr3_aa	cdr3_nt
TRBD2	TRBV30	TRBJ2-3	-	CAWSTTSGGDTDTQYF	TGTGCCTGGAGTACGACTAGCGGGGGAGACACAGATACGCAGTATTTT
-	TRBV15	TRBJ1-1	once	CATSRDWGRTNTEAFF	TGTGCCACCAGCAGAGATTGGGGGCGGACGAACACTGAAGCTTTCTTT
TRBD1	TRBV9	TRBJ2-3	once	CASSPGTESTDTQYF	TGTGCCAGCAGTCCTGGGACAGAGAGCACAGATACGCAGTATTTT
-	TRBV29-1	TRBJ2-7	-	CSVDAGLGAYEQYF	TGCAGCGTTGACGCTGGACTGGGAGCCTACGAGCAGTACTTC
-	TRBV6-5	TRBJ1-5	few	CASSYLGQPQHF	TGTGCCAGCAGTTACCTGGGCCAGCCCCAGCATTTT
TRBD1	TRBV25-1	TRBJ2-1	-	CASSGGTGDYNEQFF	TGTGCCAGCAGTGGGGGGACAGGGGATTACAATGAGCAGTTCTTC
TRBD2	TRBV9	TRBJ2-3	-	CASSVDPSGGASDTQYF	TGTGCCAGCAGCGTAGACCCTAGCGGGGGGGCCTCAGATACGCAGTATTTT
-	TRBV2	TRBJ1-5	few	CASSLAGNQPQHF	TGTGCCAGCAGTCTCGCAGGGAATCAGCCCCAGCATTTT
-	TRBV10-3	TRBJ1-6	-	CAISDGGPSYNSPLHF	TGTGCCATCAGTGACGGGGGACCCTCCTATAATTCACCCCTCCACTTT
TRBD1	TRBV5-1	TRBJ1-2	-	CASSPDRDNYGYTF	TGCGCCAGCAGCCCTGACAGGGACAACTATGGCTACACCTTC
TRBD1	TRBV9	TRBJ1-4	-	CASSAKTGSGGEKLFF	TGTGCCAGCAGCGCCAAAACCGGGTCAGGGGGTGAAAAACTGTTTTTT